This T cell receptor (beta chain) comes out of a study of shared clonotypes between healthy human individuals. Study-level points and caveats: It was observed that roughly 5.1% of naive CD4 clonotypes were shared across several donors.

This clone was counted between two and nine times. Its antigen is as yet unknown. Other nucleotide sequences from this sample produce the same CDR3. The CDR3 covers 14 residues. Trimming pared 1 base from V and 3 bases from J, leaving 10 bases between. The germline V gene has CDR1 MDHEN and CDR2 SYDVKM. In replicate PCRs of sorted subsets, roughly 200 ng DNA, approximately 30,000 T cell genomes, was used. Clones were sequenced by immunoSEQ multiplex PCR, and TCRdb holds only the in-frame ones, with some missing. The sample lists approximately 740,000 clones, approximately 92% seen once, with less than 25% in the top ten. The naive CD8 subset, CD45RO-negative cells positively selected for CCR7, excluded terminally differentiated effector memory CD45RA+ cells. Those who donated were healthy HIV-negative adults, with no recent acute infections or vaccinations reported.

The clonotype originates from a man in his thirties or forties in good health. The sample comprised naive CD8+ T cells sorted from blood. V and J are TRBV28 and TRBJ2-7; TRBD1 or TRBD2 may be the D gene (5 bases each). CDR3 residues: CASSLSPGGYEQYF. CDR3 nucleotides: TGTGCCAGCAGTTTATCTCCTGGGGGCTACGAGCAGTACTTC. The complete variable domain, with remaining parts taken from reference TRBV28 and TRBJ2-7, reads DVKVTQSSRYLVKRTGEKVFLECVQDMDHENMFWYRQDPGLGLRLIYFSYDVKMKEKGDIPEGYSVSREKKERFSLILESASTNQTSMYLCASSLSPGGYEQYFGPGTRLTVT.